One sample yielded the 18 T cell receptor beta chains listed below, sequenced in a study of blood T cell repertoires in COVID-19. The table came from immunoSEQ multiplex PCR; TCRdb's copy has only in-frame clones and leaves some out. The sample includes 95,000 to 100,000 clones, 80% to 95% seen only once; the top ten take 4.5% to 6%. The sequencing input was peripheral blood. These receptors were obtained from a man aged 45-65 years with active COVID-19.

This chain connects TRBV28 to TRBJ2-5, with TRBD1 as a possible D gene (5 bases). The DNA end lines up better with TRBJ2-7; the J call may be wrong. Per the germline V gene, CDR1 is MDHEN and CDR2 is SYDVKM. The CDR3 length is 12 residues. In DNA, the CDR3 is TGTGCCAGCAGACCCCAGGGTTACGAGCAGTACTTC. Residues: CASRPQGYEQYF.

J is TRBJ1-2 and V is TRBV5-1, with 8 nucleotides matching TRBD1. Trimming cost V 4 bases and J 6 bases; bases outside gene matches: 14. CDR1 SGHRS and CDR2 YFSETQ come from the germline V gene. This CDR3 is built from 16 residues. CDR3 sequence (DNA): TGCGCCAGCAGCCCGGGACAGGAGTTGGTTGGAGATGGCTACACCTTC. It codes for CASSPGQELVGDGYTF.

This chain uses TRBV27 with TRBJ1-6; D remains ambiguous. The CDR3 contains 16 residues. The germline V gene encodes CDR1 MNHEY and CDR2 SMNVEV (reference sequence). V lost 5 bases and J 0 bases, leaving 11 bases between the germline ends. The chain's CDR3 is CASSGYDISYNSPLHF. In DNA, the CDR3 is TGTGCCAGCAGTGGTTATGACATCTCCTATAATTCACCCCTCCACTTT.

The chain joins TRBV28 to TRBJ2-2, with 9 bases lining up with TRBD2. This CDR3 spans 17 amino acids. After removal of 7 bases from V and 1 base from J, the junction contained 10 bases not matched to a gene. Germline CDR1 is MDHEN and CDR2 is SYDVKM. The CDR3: CASIPSSGAGNTGELFF. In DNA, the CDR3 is TGTGCCAGCATCCCTTCTAGCGGGGCTGGGAACACCGGGGAGCTGTTTTTT.

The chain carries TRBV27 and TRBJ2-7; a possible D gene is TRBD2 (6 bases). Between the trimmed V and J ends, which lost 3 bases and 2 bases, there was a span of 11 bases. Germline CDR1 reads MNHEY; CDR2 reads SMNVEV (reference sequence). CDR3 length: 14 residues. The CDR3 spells CASSLGSGPYEQYF. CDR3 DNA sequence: TGTGCCAGCAGTTTGGGTAGCGGCCCCTACGAGCAGTACTTC.

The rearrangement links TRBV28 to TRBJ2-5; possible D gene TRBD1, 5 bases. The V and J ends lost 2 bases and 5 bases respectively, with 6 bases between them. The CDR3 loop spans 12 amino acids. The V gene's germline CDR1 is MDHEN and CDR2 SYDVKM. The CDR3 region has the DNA TGTGCCAGCAGTTTAGGGGCGGAGACCCAGTACTTC. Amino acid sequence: CASSLGAETQYF.

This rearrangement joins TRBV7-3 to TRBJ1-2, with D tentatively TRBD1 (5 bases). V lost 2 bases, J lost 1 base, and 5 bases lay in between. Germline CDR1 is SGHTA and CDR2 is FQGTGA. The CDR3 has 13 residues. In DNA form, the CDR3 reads TGTGCCAGCAGCTTAGACAGTAACTATGGCTACACCTTC. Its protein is CASSLDSNYGYTF.

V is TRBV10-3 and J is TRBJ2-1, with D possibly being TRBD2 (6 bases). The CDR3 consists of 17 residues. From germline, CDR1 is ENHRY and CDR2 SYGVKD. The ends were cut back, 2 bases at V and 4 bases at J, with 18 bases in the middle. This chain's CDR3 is CAISETEMRGPYNEQFF. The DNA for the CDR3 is TGTGCCATCAGTGAGACCGAAATGCGGGGACCTTACAATGAGCAGTTCTTC.

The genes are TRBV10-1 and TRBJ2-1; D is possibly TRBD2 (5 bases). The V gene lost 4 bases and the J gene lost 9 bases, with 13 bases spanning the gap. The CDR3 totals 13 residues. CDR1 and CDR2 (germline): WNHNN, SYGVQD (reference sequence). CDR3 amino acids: CASSAFLGAEQFF. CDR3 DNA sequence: TGCGCCAGCAGTGCGTTCCTGGGAGCTGAGCAGTTCTTC.

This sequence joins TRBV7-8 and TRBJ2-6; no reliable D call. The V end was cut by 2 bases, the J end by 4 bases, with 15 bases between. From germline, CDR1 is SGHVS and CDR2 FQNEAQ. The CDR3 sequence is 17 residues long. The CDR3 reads CASSLRPTGGGANVLTF. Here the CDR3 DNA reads TGTGCCAGCAGCTTACGGCCCACGGGTGGAGGGGCCAACGTCCTGACTTTC.

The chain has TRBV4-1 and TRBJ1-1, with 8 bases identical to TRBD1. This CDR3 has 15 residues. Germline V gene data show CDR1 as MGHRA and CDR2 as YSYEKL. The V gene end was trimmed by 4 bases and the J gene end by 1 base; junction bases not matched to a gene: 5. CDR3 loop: CASSPLGTGNTEAFF. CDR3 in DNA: TGCGCCAGCAGCCCTCTAGGGACAGGGAACACTGAAGCTTTCTTT.

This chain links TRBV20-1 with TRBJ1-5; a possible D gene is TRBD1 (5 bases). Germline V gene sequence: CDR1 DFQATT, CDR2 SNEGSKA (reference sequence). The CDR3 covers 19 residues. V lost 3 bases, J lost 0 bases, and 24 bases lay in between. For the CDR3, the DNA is TGCAGTGCTAGTCGGACCGAGGTGGGGGGGGGAAATAGCAATCAGCCCCAGCATTTT. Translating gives CSASRTEVGGGNSNQPQHF.

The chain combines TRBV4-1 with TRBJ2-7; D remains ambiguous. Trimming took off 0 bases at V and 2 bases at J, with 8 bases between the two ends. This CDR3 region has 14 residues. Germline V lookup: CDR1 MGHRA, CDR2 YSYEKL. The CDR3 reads CASSQDNRAYEQYF. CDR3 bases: TGCGCCAGCAGCCAAGACAACAGAGCCTACGAGCAGTACTTC.

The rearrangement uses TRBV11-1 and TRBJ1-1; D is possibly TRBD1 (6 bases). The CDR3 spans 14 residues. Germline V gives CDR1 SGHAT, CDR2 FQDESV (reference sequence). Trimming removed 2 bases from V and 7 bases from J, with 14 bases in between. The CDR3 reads CASSLRGGVNEAFF. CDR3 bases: TGTGCCAGCAGCTTAAGGGGGGGAGTGAATGAAGCTTTCTTT.

The CDR3 spells CASSQLTRGDTQYF. The CDR3 region has the DNA TGTGCCAGCAGCCAACTAACCCGGGGGGATACGCAGTATTTT. The V call is TRBV3-1 (or the pseudogene TRBV3-2), the J call TRBJ2-3; D may be TRBD2 (6 bases). Germline V CDR1 and CDR2: LGHDT, YNNKEL (reference sequence). The CDR3 spans 14 residues. V lost 2 bases and J lost 6, with 12 bases in between.

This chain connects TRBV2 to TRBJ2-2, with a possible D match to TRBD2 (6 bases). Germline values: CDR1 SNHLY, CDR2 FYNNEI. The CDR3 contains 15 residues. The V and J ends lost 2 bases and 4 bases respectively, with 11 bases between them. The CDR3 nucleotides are TGTGCCAGCAGTGAACGGGAGAGGACCACCGGGGAGCTGTTTTTT. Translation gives CASSERERTTGELFF.

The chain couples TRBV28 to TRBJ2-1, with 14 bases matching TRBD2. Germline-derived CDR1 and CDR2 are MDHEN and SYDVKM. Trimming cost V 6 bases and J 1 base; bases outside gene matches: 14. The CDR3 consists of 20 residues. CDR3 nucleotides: TGTGCCAGCAGCACCATGAGACTAGCGGGAGGGCCCGGGTCCTACAATGAGCAGTTCTTC. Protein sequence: CASSTMRLAGGPGSYNEQFF.

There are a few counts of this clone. DNA of the CDR3: TGTGCCAGCAGCTCCCGGACTAGCGGATACGAGCAGTACTTC. It yields the protein CASSSRTSGYEQYF. The genes are TRBV7-6 and TRBJ2-7; 10 nucleotides align to TRBD2. The germline gives CDR1 SGHVS, CDR2 FNYEAQ. V was clipped by 4 bases and J by 4 bases; unmatched bases: 4. CDR3 length equals 14 residues.